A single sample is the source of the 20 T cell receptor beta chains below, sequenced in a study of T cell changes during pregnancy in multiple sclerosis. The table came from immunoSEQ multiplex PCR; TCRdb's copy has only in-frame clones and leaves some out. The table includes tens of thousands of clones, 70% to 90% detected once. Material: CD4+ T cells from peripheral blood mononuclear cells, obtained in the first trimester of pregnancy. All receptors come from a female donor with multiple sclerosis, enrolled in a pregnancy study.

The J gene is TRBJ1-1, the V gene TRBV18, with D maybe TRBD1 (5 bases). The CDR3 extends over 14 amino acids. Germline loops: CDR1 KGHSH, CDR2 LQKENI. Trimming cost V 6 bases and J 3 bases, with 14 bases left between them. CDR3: CASSPDQGYTEAFF. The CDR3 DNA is TGTGCCAGCTCCCCTGACCAGGGCTACACTGAAGCTTTCTTT. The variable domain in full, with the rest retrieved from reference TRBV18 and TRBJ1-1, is NAGVMQNPRHLVRRRGQEARLRCSPMKGHSHVYWYRQLPEEGLKFMVYLQKENIIDESGMPKERFSAEFPKEGPSILRIQQVVRGDSAAYFCASSPDQGYTEAFFGQGTRLTVV.

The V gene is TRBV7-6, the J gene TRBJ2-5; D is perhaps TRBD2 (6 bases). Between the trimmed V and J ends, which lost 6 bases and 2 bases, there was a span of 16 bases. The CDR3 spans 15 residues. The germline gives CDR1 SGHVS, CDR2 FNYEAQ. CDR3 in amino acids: CASSFPGTQQETQYF. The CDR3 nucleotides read TGTGCCAGCAGTTTCCCCGGGACTCAACAAGAGACCCAGTACTTC.

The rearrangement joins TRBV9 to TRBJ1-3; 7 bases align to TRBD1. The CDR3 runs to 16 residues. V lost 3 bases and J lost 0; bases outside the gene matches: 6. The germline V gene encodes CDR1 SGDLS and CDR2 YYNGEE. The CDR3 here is CASSGGDSSSGNTIYF. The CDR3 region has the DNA TGTGCCAGCAGCGGGGGGGACAGTAGCTCTGGAAACACCATATATTTT.

The CDR3 DNA reads as TGTGCCAGCAGTTCTTCCGGGACAGGGGTCCATCCTGAAGCTTTCTTT. It encodes CASSSSGTGVHPEAFF. The genes are TRBV6-5 and TRBJ1-1; 10 bases align to TRBD1. There are 16 residues in the CDR3. From germline, CDR1 is MNHEY and CDR2 SVGAGI. Trimming removed 4 bases from V and 6 bases from J; junction bases left unmatched: 11.

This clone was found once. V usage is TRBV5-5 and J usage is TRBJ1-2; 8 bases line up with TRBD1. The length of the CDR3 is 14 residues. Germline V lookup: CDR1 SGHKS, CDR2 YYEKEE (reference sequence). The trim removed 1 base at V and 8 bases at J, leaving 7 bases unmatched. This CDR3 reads CASSLQWTGKGYTF. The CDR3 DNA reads TGTGCCAGCAGCTTGCAATGGACAGGGAAAGGCTACACCTTC.

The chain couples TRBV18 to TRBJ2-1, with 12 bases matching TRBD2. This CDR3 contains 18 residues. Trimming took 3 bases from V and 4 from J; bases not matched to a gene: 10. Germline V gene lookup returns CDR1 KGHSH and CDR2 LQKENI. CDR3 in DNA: TGTGCCAGCTCACCGTTGTATCTAGCGGGAGGGCATTACAATGAGCAGTTCTTC. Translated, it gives CASSPLYLAGGHYNEQFF.

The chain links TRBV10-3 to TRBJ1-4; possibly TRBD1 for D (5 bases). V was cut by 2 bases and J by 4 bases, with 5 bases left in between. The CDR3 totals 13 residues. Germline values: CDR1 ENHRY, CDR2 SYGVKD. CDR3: CAISEGHNEKLFF. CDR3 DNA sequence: TGTGCCATCAGTGAGGGACATAATGAAAAACTGTTTTTT.

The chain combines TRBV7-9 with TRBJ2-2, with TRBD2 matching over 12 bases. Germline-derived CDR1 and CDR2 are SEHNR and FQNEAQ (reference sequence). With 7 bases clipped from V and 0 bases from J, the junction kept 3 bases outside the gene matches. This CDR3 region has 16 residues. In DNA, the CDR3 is TGTGCCAGCATACTAGCGGGGGGCTCGAACACCGGGGAGCTGTTTTTT. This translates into CASILAGGSNTGELFF. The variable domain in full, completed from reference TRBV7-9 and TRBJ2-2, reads DTGVSQNPRHKITKRGQNVTFRCDPISEHNRLYWYRQTLGQGPEFLTYFQNEAQLEKSRLLSDRFSAERPKGSFSTLEIQRTEQGDSAMYLCASILAGGSNTGELFFGEGSRLTVL.

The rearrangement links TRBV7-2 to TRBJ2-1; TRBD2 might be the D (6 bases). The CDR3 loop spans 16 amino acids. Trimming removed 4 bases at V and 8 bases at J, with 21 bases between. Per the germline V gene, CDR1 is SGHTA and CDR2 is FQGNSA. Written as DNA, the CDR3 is TGTGCCAGCAGCTCTACCGGGACTGGATTCTTCCATGAGCAGTTCTTC. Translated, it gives CASSSTGTGFFHEQFF. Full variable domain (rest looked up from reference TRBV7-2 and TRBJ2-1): GAGVSQSPSNKVTEKGKDVELRCDPISGHTALYWYRQSLGQGLEFLIYFQGNSAPDKSGLPSDRFSAERTGGSVSTLTIQRTQQEDSAVYLCASSSTGTGFFHEQFFGPGTRLTVL.

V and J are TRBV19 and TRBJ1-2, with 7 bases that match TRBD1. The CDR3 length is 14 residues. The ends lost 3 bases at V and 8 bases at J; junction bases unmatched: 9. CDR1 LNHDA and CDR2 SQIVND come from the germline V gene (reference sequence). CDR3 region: CASSMSQGKWGYTF. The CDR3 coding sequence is TGTGCCAGTAGTATGTCACAGGGGAAATGGGGCTACACCTTC.

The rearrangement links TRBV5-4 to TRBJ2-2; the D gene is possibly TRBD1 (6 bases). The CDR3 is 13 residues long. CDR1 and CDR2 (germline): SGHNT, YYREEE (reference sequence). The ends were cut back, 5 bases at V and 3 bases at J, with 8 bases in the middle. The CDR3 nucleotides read TGTGCCAGCAGGGACAGAGACACCGGGGAGCTGTTTTTT. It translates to CASRDRDTGELFF.

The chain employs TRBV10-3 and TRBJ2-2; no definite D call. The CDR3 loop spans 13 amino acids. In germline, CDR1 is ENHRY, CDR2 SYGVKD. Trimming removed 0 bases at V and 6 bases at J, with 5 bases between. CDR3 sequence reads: CAISESAPGELFF. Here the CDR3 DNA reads TGTGCCATCAGTGAGTCGGCTCCCGGGGAGCTGTTTTTT.

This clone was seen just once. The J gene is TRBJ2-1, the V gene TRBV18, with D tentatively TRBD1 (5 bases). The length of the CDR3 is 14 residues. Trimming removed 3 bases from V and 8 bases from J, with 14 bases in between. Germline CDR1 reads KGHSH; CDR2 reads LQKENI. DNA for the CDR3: TGTGCCAGCTCACCCGGTCCACAGGTGGATGAGCAGTTCTTC. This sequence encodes CASSPGPQVDEQFF.

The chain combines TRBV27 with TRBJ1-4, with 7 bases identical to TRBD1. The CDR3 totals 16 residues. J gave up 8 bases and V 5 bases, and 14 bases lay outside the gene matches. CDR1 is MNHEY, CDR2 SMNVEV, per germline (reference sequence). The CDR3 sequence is CASSQSSTGIPEKLFF. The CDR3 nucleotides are TGTGCCAGCAGTCAGAGCTCGACAGGGATTCCGGAAAAACTGTTTTTT.

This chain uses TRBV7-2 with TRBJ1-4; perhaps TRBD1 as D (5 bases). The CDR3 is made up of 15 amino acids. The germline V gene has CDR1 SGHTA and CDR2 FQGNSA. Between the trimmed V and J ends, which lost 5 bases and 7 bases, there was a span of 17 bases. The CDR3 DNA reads TGTGCCAGCAGCCGGGGGGTTTCGGGCGGTGAAAAACTGTTTTTT. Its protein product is CASSRGVSGGEKLFF.

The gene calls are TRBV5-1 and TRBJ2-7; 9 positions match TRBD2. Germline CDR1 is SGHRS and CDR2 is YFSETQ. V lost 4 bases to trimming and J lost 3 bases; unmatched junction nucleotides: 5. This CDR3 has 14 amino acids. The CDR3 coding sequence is TGCGCCAGCAGCGCCGGGACTAGCATCTACGAGCAGTACTTC. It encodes CASSAGTSIYEQYF.

The CDR3 nucleotides read TGTGCCAGCAGCGTCAGTGGCATGAACACTGAAGCTTTCTTT. It is translated as CASSVSGMNTEAFF. The rearrangement links TRBV9 to TRBJ1-1; no firm D call. The germline CDR1 and CDR2 sequences are SGDLS and YYNGEE. V shed 2 bases and J shed 0 bases, with 8 bases lying between them. The CDR3 has 14 residues. The full variable domain, completed using reference TRBV9 and TRBJ1-1, is DSGVTQTPKHLITATGQRVTLRCSPRSGDLSVYWYQQSLDQGLQFLIQYYNGEERAKGNILERFSAQQFPDLHSELNLSSLELGDSALYFCASSVSGMNTEAFFGQGTRLTVV.

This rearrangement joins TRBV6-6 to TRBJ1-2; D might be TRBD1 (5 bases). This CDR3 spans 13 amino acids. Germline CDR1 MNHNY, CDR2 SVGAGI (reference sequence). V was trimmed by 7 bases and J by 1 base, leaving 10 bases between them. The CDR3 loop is CASTLDSNYGYTF. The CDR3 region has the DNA TGTGCCAGCACTTTAGACAGTAACTATGGCTACACCTTC.

CDR3 nucleotide sequence: TGTGCCAGCAGAACGAATAACAGGGCCACTGAAGCTTTCTTT. It codes for CASRTNNRATEAFF. The rearrangement links TRBV27 to TRBJ1-1, with D perhaps TRBD1 (6 bases). The V gene's germline CDR1 is MNHEY and CDR2 SMNVEV (reference sequence). The CDR3 has 14 residues. Trimming took 6 bases from V and 4 from J, leaving 15 bases between them.

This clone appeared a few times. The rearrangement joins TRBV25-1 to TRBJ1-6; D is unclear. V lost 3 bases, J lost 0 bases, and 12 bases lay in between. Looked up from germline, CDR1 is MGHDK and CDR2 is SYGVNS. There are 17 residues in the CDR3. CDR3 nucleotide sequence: TGTGCCAGCAGTGATTTTGGAGAGTCCTCCTATAATTCACCCCTCCACTTT. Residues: CASSDFGESSYNSPLHF.